Shown below are 27 T cell receptor beta chains from a single sample sequenced in a study of metastatic and nonmetastatic thyroid tumors (dated by TCRdb to about 2020). Library generation was performed with PCR. The sequencer was an Illumina HiSeq 4000. The public reads were quality trimmed at Q25 with fastp and then assembled into clones with MiXCR by TCRdb, keeping productive beta chains. The sample table records more than 25,000 clones; 10% to 13% of these occur just once. The ten largest clones represent roughly 16% of the sample. Before undergoing thyroid surgery, none of the patients had been given any kind of treatment. Sequenced sample: blood. Receptor source: a female donor with papillary thyroid cancer or a benign thyroid nodule (not recorded which). Some clones in this sample may be carry-over from other donors' samples.

This clone was counted ten times or more. The V gene is TRBV19, the J gene TRBJ2-2; D remains unclear. The CDR3 spans 13 residues. CDR1 LNHDA and CDR2 SQIVND come from the germline V gene (reference sequence). V was pared by 7 bases and J by 7 bases, with 13 bases between. As DNA, the CDR3 is TGTGCCAGTAATTGGCAGTTGCTCGGGGAGCTGTTTTTT. It codes for CASNWQLLGELFF.

By its share, this clone is medium-sized. The chain combines TRBV6-1 with TRBJ1-2; 8 bases are a match to TRBD1. CDR1 MNHNS and CDR2 SASEGT come from the germline V gene. The CDR3 is made up of 12 amino acids. V shed 8 bases, J shed 4 bases, and the junction held 3 bases outside the gene matches. The CDR3 region is CASWDRLYGYTF. The CDR3 DNA is TGTGCCAGCTGGGACAGGCTCTATGGCTACACCTTC.

This clone was seen ten or more times. V and J are TRBV4-3 and TRBJ1-5, with D possibly TRBD1 on 6 matching bases. Trimming removed 1 base at V and 6 bases at J, with 13 bases between. Germline CDR1 reads LGHNA; CDR2 reads YSLEER. This CDR3 contains 15 residues. The CDR3 nucleotides are TGCGCCAGCAGCCAAGTTTTACAGGGAGTTCAGCCCCAGCATTTT. This codes for CASSQVLQGVQPQHF.

There are many counts of this clone. The CDR3 DNA sequence: TGTGCCACCAGCAGGATATCAGGGGCCAAAAACATTCAGTACTTC. This sequence encodes CATSRISGAKNIQYF. This chain joins TRBV15 and TRBJ2-4, with D perhaps TRBD1 (5 bases). The V and J ends lost 3 bases and 1 base respectively, with 10 bases between them. Germline V lookup: CDR1 LNHNV, CDR2 YYDKDF (reference sequence). This CDR3 region has 15 residues.

This clone appeared many times. The chain combines TRBV5-4 with TRBJ2-7, with 11 bases identical to TRBD1. This CDR3 comprises 14 residues. Germline CDR1 is SGHNT and CDR2 is YYREEE (reference sequence). With V trimmed by 4 bases and J by 4 bases, 4 bases remained unmatched. CDR3 sequence: CASSPGQGAYEQYF. The CDR3 DNA follows: TGTGCCAGCAGCCCTGGACAGGGGGCTTACGAGCAGTACTTC.

This clone has at least ten counts. DNA for the CDR3: TGTGCCAGCAGCTTTGAGGGGGGAGGCCCAGGGGCCGGGGAGCTGTTTTTT. Translating it yields CASSFEGGGPGAGELFF. The rearrangement links TRBV5-4 to TRBJ2-2; D may match TRBD1 or TRBD2 (6 bases each). V shed 2 bases and J shed 6 bases, with 20 bases lying between them. The CDR3 spans 17 residues. The germline CDR1 and CDR2 sequences are SGHNT and YYREEE (reference sequence).

This clone was found many times. The chain joins TRBV5-4 to TRBJ2-7, with 10 bases matching TRBD1. J lost 2 bases, V lost 0 bases, and 2 bases had no gene match. Germline CDR1 and CDR2: SGHNT and YYREEE (reference sequence). The CDR3 spans 15 residues. The CDR3 reads CASSLAGTGAYEQYF. DNA of the CDR3: TGTGCCAGCAGCTTGGCAGGGACAGGGGCCTACGAGCAGTACTTC.

A word on this clone: Given the absence of the conserved phenylalanine or tryptophan at the CDR3 end, a read error is likely. The DNA is left out, because the CDR3 cannot be placed on it with certainty; the CDR3 is given as TCRdb lists it. The chain employs TRBV7-9 and TRBJ2-7; the table calls TRBD2, which could not be checked here. Per the germline V gene, CDR1 is SEHNR and CDR2 is FQNEAQ (reference sequence). The length of the CDR3 is 9 amino acids, counting both ends. The CDR3 sequence is CASSTRLAG.

This clone was counted ten times or more. The chain has TRBV10-3 and TRBJ1-5; D is uncertain. CDR1 and CDR2 from the germline V gene are ENHRY and SYGVKD. V lost 4 bases, J lost 2 bases, and 9 bases lay in between. The CDR3 has 14 residues. CDR3 bases: TGTGCCATCAGTGCCAACGTGGGCAATCAGCCCCAGCATTTT. Encoded protein: CAISANVGNQPQHF.

This clone was detected ten times or more. J is TRBJ2-3 and V is TRBV6-4; TRBD1 agrees at 10 bases. Germline CDR1 and CDR2: MRHNA and SNTAGT. The CDR3 sequence is 15 residues long. Trimming at V came to 4 bases and at J to 1 base, leaving 2 bases not matched to a gene. The CDR3 nucleotides are TGTGCCAGCAGTGTTGGGACAGGGGGCACAGATACGCAGTATTTT. Its protein product is CASSVGTGGTDTQYF.

This clone came up many times. The chain couples TRBV5-1 to TRBJ2-7, with D perhaps TRBD1 (6 bases). CDR3 length equals 15 residues. The V end was cut by 0 bases, the J end by 3 bases, with 13 bases between. In germline, CDR1 is SGHRS, CDR2 YFSETQ. CDR3 in amino acids: CASSLGGGGIYEQYF. The CDR3 DNA reads as TGCGCCAGCAGCTTGGGAGGGGGTGGAATCTACGAGCAGTACTTC. Looking up the rest from reference TRBV5-1 and TRBJ2-7 gives the full variable domain: KAGVTQTPRYLIKTRGQQVTLSCSPISGHRSVSWYQQTPGQGLQFLFEYFSETQRNKGNFPGRFSGRQFSNSRSEMNVSTLELGDSALYLCASSLGGGGIYEQYFGPGTRLTVT.

This clone was detected ten times or more. The rearrangement uses TRBV5-1 and TRBJ1-1, with D possibly being TRBD1 (5 bases). Trimming took 3 bases from V and 2 from J, leaving 11 bases between them. CDR3 length equals 14 residues. CDR1 and CDR2 from the germline V gene are SGHRS and YFSETQ. The CDR3 bases are TGCGCCAGCAGCTCTGGGACGGGAAACACTGAAGCTTTCTTT. Its translation is CASSSGTGNTEAFF.

This clone was picked up many times. V usage is TRBV29-1 and J usage is TRBJ2-6; D is possibly TRBD1 (6 bases). Trimming removed 3 bases at V and 3 bases at J, with 15 bases between. CDR3 size: 16 residues. CDR1 is SQVTM, CDR2 ANQGSEA, per germline. CDR3 nucleotides: TGCAGCGTTGAGGGCCAGGGGCAGGGTGGGGCCAACGTCCTGACTTTC. Its protein product is CSVEGQGQGGANVLTF.

This clone occurred many times. The V and J genes are TRBV4-1 and TRBJ2-1; weak D call: TRBD2 (5 bases). Germline assignment: CDR1 MGHRA and CDR2 YSYEKL. Trimming removed 0 bases from V and 4 bases from J, with 13 bases in between. The CDR3 covers 16 residues. The CDR3: CASSQDSASLYNEQFF. CDR3 DNA sequence: TGCGCCAGCAGCCAAGATTCGGCTAGCCTTTACAATGAGCAGTTCTTC.

This clone was counted at least ten times. The chain uses TRBV18 and TRBJ2-4; D is uncertain. CDR3 size: 14 residues. CDR1 KGHSH and CDR2 LQKENI come from the germline V gene. The ends were cut back, 0 bases at V and 8 bases at J, with 11 bases in the middle. In DNA, the CDR3 is TGTGCCAGCTCACCACCGCGCCTAGACGACATTCAGTACTTC. This translates into CASSPPRLDDIQYF.

In this sample, this clone turned up a few times. The CDR3 protein is CASSLWDPVRYEQYF. DNA for the CDR3: TGTGCCAGCAGTTTATGGGATCCGGTTAGGTACGAGCAGTACTTC. The chain combines TRBV28 with TRBJ2-7; the D is unclear. The V gene lost 0 bases and the J gene lost 4 bases, with 13 bases spanning the gap. This CDR3 has 15 residues. Germline V gene lookup returns CDR1 MDHEN and CDR2 SYDVKM.

In this sample, this clone turned up many times. The J gene is TRBJ1-1, the V gene TRBV15; D unclear. This CDR3 has 15 amino acids. CDR1 is LNHNV, CDR2 YYDKDF, per germline (reference sequence). The V gene lost 5 bases and the J gene lost 0 bases, with 13 bases spanning the gap. CDR3 sequence: CATSRTGLLNTEAFF. Written as DNA, the CDR3 is TGTGCCACCAGCCGTACCGGGCTCCTGAACACTGAAGCTTTCTTT.

In this sample, this clone turned up a few times. This chain joins TRBV27 and TRBJ2-6; 10 bases agree with TRBD1. With V trimmed by 7 bases and J by 1 base, 4 bases remained unmatched. Per germline, CDR1 MNHEY and CDR2 SMNVEV (reference sequence). The CDR3 contains 16 residues. In DNA form, the CDR3 reads TGTGCCAGCACGAGACAGGGGGCGTCTGGGGCCAACGTCCTGACTTTC. Residues: CASTRQGASGANVLTF.

This clone appeared many times. The chain employs TRBV4-3 and TRBJ1-2; 8 bases are a match to TRBD1. The CDR3 covers 17 residues. Germline assignment: CDR1 LGHNA and CDR2 YSLEER. Trimming removed 3 bases from V and 5 bases from J; junction bases left unmatched: 14. CDR3 residues: CASSQDWGQGALYGYTF. Here the CDR3 DNA reads TGCGCCAGCAGCCAGGACTGGGGGCAGGGGGCGCTTTATGGCTACACCTTC.

This clone was seen repeatedly, ten times or more. The genes are TRBV20-1 and TRBJ1-2; 7 bases agree with TRBD1. The V segment lost 4 bases and the J segment 6 bases; nucleotides outside the gene matches: 11. The germline V gene encodes CDR1 DFQATT and CDR2 SNEGSKA (reference sequence). This CDR3 is built from 14 residues. The CDR3 spells CSATRTGVEDGYTF. For the CDR3, the DNA is TGCAGTGCTACGCGTACAGGGGTAGAGGATGGCTACACCTTC.

This clone has ten or more counts. The V and J genes are TRBV28 and TRBJ1-1, with D maybe TRBD1 (5 bases). Trimming stripped 6 bases from V and 3 bases from J, with 23 bases between. This CDR3 region has 17 residues. CDR1 is MDHEN and CDR2 is SYDVKM in the germline V gene. CDR3 residues: CASRPLQRGKTDTEAFF. The CDR3, as DNA: TGTGCCAGCAGGCCCTTGCAACGAGGGAAGACAGACACTGAAGCTTTCTTT.

The V gene is TRBV27, the J gene TRBJ2-7, with D possibly TRBD2 on 5 matching bases. Germline lookup yields CDR1 MNHEY and CDR2 SMNVEV (reference sequence). Trimming took 1 base from V and 3 from J, leaving 16 bases between them. This CDR3 region has 16 residues. This chain's CDR3 is CASSLLGGSFLYEQYF. The DNA of the CDR3 is TGTGCCAGCAGTTTATTAGGCGGGTCGTTCCTCTACGAGCAGTACTTC.

Turning to this clone: The CDR3 does not close with the conserved phenylalanine or tryptophan, likely indicating a read error. V gene TRBV7-2 combines with J gene TRBJ1-4; 7 nucleotides match TRBD1. Germline V gene sequence: CDR1 SGHTA, CDR2 FQGNSA. This CDR3 has 15 amino acids. The V and J ends lost 6 bases and 7 bases, in that order; junction bases with no gene match: 11. The CDR3 reads CASSSGQAHTEKLFC. The CDR3 DNA reads as TGTGCCAGCAGTTCCGGACAGGCCCATACTGAAAAACTGTTTTGT.

This clone has a handful of counts. Germline is not matched at one junction end, which may reflect a read error. The chain employs TRBV6-2 or TRBV6-3 and TRBJ1-2; D gene ambiguous. This CDR3 has 12 residues. Germline CDR1 is MNHEY and CDR2 is SVGEGT. The CDR3: CASSFVLGGYTF. In DNA, the CDR3 is TGTGCCAGTAGTTTTGTACTGGGGGGCTACACCTTC.

This chain links TRBV11-2 with TRBJ1-2; D ambiguous. Trimming cost V 4 bases and J 1 base, with 13 bases left between them. The CDR3 is 15 amino acids. Germline V CDR1 and CDR2: SGHAT, FQNNGV. In DNA form, the CDR3 reads TGTGCCAGCAGCTCTACCGTGACACTTAACTATGGCTACACCTTC. It specifies CASSSTVTLNYGYTF. Looking up the rest from reference TRBV11-2 and TRBJ1-2 gives the full variable domain: EAGVAQSPRYKIIEKRQSVAFWCNPISGHATLYWYQQILGQGPKLLIQFQNNGVVDDSQLPKDRFSAERLKGVDSTLKIQPAKLEDSAVYLCASSSTVTLNYGYTFGSGTRLTVV.

This clone was seen many times. This sequence joins TRBV12-3 or TRBV12-4 and TRBJ1-4; D not certain. CDR3 length equals 16 residues. Deletions cut 6 bases from V and 0 bases from J, with 14 bases between. The CDR3 protein is CASSSGGRATNEKLFF. DNA of the CDR3: TGTGCCAGCAGCTCCGGCGGGCGAGCAACTAATGAAAAACTGTTTTTT.

This clone was counted between two and nine times. The chain employs TRBV6-1 and TRBJ2-1; unclear D gene. The CDR3 length is 15 residues. Germline values: CDR1 MNHNS, CDR2 SASEGT. Trimming stripped 1 base from V and 2 bases from J, with 9 bases between. The CDR3 protein is CASSEEPSPYNEQFF. The CDR3, as DNA: TGTGCCAGCAGTGAAGAGCCATCCCCCTACAATGAGCAGTTCTTC.